The 27 T cell receptor beta chains in this list originate from one sample, sequenced in a study of blood T cell repertoires in COVID-19. Only in-frame clones appear in the TCRdb table, and some are missing; sequencing was by immunoSEQ multiplex PCR. The table includes about 130,000 clones, about 80% detected once. The specimen was peripheral blood. These receptors originate from an elderly woman with acute or convalescent COVID-19.

The rearrangement joins TRBV5-1 to TRBJ1-3; no reliable D call. CDR3 length equals 12 residues. Trimming shortened V by 3 bases and J by 3 bases, and 4 bases separated the two germline ends. Germline-derived CDR1 and CDR2 are SGHRS and YFSETQ. The CDR3 nucleotides are TGCGCCAGCAGCTCAGATGGAAACACCATATATTTT. The encoded protein is CASSSDGNTIYF.

In DNA, the CDR3 is TGTGCCAGCAGCCCCCGAGCCCACACAGATACGCAGTATTTT. Residues: CASSPRAHTDTQYF. The chain links TRBV7-3 to TRBJ2-3; D is unclear. Trimming left V 5 bases short and J 2 bases short, with 11 bases between. The CDR3 is 14 amino acids. CDR1 is SGHTA, CDR2 FQGTGA, per germline.

The chain has TRBV19 and TRBJ1-6, with 8 bases identical to TRBD1. The V gene's germline CDR1 is LNHDA and CDR2 SQIVND (reference sequence). The V gene end was trimmed by 1 base and the J gene end by 7 bases; junction bases not matched to a gene: 3. The CDR3 is made up of 15 amino acids. The CDR3 sequence: CASSIGTGTNSPLHF. The CDR3, as DNA: TGTGCCAGTAGTATAGGGACAGGGACCAATTCACCCCTCCACTTT.

This clone was seen only once. The chain has TRBV18 and TRBJ2-2, with D perhaps matching TRBD1 (6 bases). With 0 bases removed from V and 6 bases from J, the gap between germline ends came to 17 bases. This CDR3 contains 17 residues. Germline CDR1 reads KGHSH; CDR2 reads LQKENI. The CDR3: CASSPPTGRNGAGELFF. As DNA, the CDR3 is TGTGCCAGCTCACCACCGACAGGTCGAAATGGGGCCGGGGAGCTGTTTTTT. The full variable domain, its missing parts supplied by reference TRBV18 and TRBJ2-2, is NAGVMQNPRHLVRRRGQEARLRCSPMKGHSHVYWYRQLPEEGLKFMVYLQKENIIDESGMPKERFSAEFPKEGPSILRIQQVVRGDSAAYFCASSPPTGRNGAGELFFGEGSRLTVL.

The rearrangement uses TRBV27 and TRBJ1-6; D gene uncertain. In germline, CDR1 is MNHEY, CDR2 SMNVEV (reference sequence). The CDR3 is made up of 12 amino acids. V was cut by 8 bases and J by 0 bases, with 2 bases left in between. CDR3: CASRSYNSPLHF. DNA of the CDR3: TGTGCCAGCCGCTCCTATAATTCACCCCTCCACTTT.

This chain connects TRBV5-1 to TRBJ1-2; TRBD1 matches at 9 bases. With 4 bases clipped from V and 12 bases from J, the junction kept 13 bases outside the gene matches. The length of the CDR3 is 14 residues. Per the germline V gene, CDR1 is SGHRS and CDR2 is YFSETQ. CDR3 sequence (DNA): TGCGCCAGCAGCACGGGACAGGGAATCGGAGACGACACCTTC. Protein product: CASSTGQGIGDDTF.

In its sample, this clone was seen a few times. The V and J genes are TRBV7-8 and TRBJ1-6, with D tentatively TRBD1 (5 bases). The CDR3 covers 11 residues. Trimming shortened V by 3 bases and J by 14 bases, and 8 bases separated the two germline ends. Germline V gene data show CDR1 as SGHVS and CDR2 as FQNEAQ. The CDR3 DNA follows: TGTGCCAGCAGCTTGGACAATACCCTCCACTTT. Its protein is CASSLDNTLHF. Full variable domain (remainder filled in from reference TRBV7-8 and TRBJ1-6): GAGVSQSPRYKVAKRGQDVALRCDPISGHVSLFWYQQALGQGPEFLTYFQNEAQLDKSGLPSDRFFAERPEGSVSTLKIQRTQQEDSAVYLCASSLDNTLHFGNGTRLTVT.

This chain links TRBV29-1 with TRBJ1-5, with D possibly being TRBD1 (6 bases). V was trimmed by 4 bases and J by 2 bases, leaving 9 bases between them. This CDR3 has 13 amino acids. Germline assignment: CDR1 SQVTM and CDR2 ANQGSEA. CDR3 region: CSVAGAGNQPQHF. The CDR3 nucleotides read TGCAGCGTTGCAGGGGCTGGCAATCAGCCCCAGCATTTT.

This clone showed up just once. The CDR3 loop reads CAISGSSGGAGKTNYGYTF. The CDR3 region has the DNA TGTGCCATCAGTGGTAGCTCGGGCGGGGCAGGCAAGACCAACTATGGCTACACCTTC. The chain has TRBV10-3 and TRBJ1-2; tentative D call: TRBD1 (5 bases). V was cut by 4 bases and J by 2 bases, with 26 bases left in between. From germline, CDR1 is ENHRY and CDR2 SYGVKD. CDR3 size: 19 residues.

The CDR3, as DNA: TGTGCCAGCAGCTTTCCTTCGTGGAAGAGGGAGTCAGATACGCAGTATTTT. Its protein is CASSFPSWKRESDTQYF. This sequence joins TRBV11-2 and TRBJ2-3, with D possibly being TRBD2 (5 bases). The CDR3 covers 17 residues. Germline V gives CDR1 SGHAT, CDR2 FQNNGV. The V gene lost 3 bases and the J gene lost 4 bases, with 20 bases spanning the gap.

This clone was detected a few times. The V gene is TRBV5-6, the J gene TRBJ2-1, with D tentatively TRBD1 (6 bases). The CDR3 spans 15 residues. V dropped 4 bases and J dropped 0 bases, with 11 bases sitting between them. Germline V gene data show CDR1 as SGHDT and CDR2 as YYEEEE. CDR3 DNA sequence: TGTGCCAGCAGCCGCAGGGGACGCTCCTACAATGAGCAGTTCTTC. It specifies CASSRRGRSYNEQFF.

This rearrangement joins TRBV2 to TRBJ2-6; tentative D call: TRBD1 (6 bases). The CDR3 has 17 amino acids. V was clipped by 7 bases and J by 0 bases, with 16 bases between them. Germline CDR1 SNHLY, CDR2 FYNNEI. The CDR3 DNA reads TGTGCCAGCACCTCCTGGGTCAGGGGCTCTGGGGCCAACGTCCTGACTTTC. It encodes CASTSWVRGSGANVLTF.

This chain connects TRBV12-3 or TRBV12-4 to TRBJ1-1; 9 bases match TRBD1. The CDR3 covers 12 residues. With V trimmed by 10 bases and J by 7 bases, 7 bases remained unmatched. CDR3 sequence reads: CATPRTGVEAFF. The CDR3 bases are TGTGCCACCCCAAGGACAGGGGTTGAAGCTTTCTTT.

The chain joins TRBV30 to TRBJ1-2; D perhaps matches TRBD1 (5 bases). The CDR3 loop spans 16 amino acids. Trimming pared 2 bases from V and 4 bases from J, leaving 20 bases between. Per the germline V gene, CDR1 is GTSNPN and CDR2 is SVGIG (reference sequence). CDR3 coding DNA: TGTGCCTGGAGTCCATGGGGCGGAGAAAGTGCCTATGGCTACACCTTC. The encoded protein is CAWSPWGGESAYGYTF.

CDR3 bases: TGCAGTGCTGACTATGCAGATACGCAGTATTTT. Its translation is CSADYADTQYF. The chain has TRBV20-1 and TRBJ2-3; a possible D gene is TRBD2 (5 bases). The germline gives CDR1 DFQATT, CDR2 SNEGSKA (reference sequence). The CDR3 loop spans 11 amino acids. V was shortened by 5 bases and J by 4 bases, with 7 bases between the two germline ends.

The V and J genes are TRBV7-8 and TRBJ1-5, with D unresolved. Trimming removed 4 bases from V and 7 bases from J, with 14 bases in between. Germline assignment: CDR1 SGHVS and CDR2 FQNEAQ. CDR3 length: 14 amino acids. The CDR3: CASSSTEVSQPQHF. CDR3 bases: TGTGCCAGCAGCTCAACGGAGGTTTCGCAGCCCCAGCATTTT.

V gene TRBV11-3 combines with J gene TRBJ2-1; 8 bases match TRBD2. Trimming took 3 bases from V and 6 from J; bases not matched to a gene: 4. CDR3 length: 14 residues. Germline CDR1 reads SGHNT; CDR2 reads YENEEA. CDR3 nucleotide sequence: TGTGCCAGCAGCTTCAGCGGGGGCCTCAATGAGCAGTTCTTC. Protein sequence: CASSFSGGLNEQFF. The full variable domain, its missing parts supplied by reference TRBV11-3 and TRBJ2-1, is EAGVVQSPRYKIIEKKQPVAFWCNPISGHNTLYWYLQNLGQGPELLIRYENEEAVDDSQLPKDRFSAERLKGVDSTLKIQPAELGDSAVYLCASSFSGGLNEQFFGPGTRLTVL.

This clone was picked up a small number of times. The chain recombines TRBV4-2 with TRBJ1-6; maybe TRBD1 (5 bases). The germline V and J ends were trimmed by 5 bases and 3 bases, with 14 bases remaining between them. The CDR3 contains 16 residues. Looked up from germline, CDR1 is LGHNA and CDR2 is YNFKEQ. The DNA of the CDR3 is TGTGCCAGCAGCTCTAGAGAGCAGGGCTATAATTCACCCCTCCACTTT. Translated: CASSSREQGYNSPLHF.

V usage is TRBV7-9 and J usage is TRBJ1-3, with D tentatively TRBD1 (6 bases). The V end lost 3 bases, the J end lost 0 bases, and 9 bases lay between the germline ends. Germline V gives CDR1 SEHNR, CDR2 FQNEAQ (reference sequence). CDR3 size: 15 residues. The CDR3 DNA reads as TGTGCCAGCAGCTTCGACAGGAACTCTGGAAACACCATATATTTT. This encodes CASSFDRNSGNTIYF.

V usage is TRBV5-1 and J usage is TRBJ2-3; 8 bases align to TRBD1. Germline values: CDR1 SGHRS, CDR2 YFSETQ. CDR3 length: 17 amino acids. Trimming cost V 4 bases and J 2 bases; bases outside gene matches: 12. The CDR3 reads CASSLFGQGAFTDTQYF. The CDR3 nucleotides are TGCGCCAGCAGCCTCTTCGGGCAGGGGGCTTTCACAGATACGCAGTATTTT.

This sequence joins TRBV11-2 and TRBJ1-6; 7 bases match TRBD1. This CDR3 comprises 15 residues. V shed 5 bases, J shed 8 bases, and the junction held 9 bases outside the gene matches. CDR1 and CDR2 from the germline V gene are SGHAT and FQNNGV. The CDR3 spells CASSAGTAGDSPLHF. The CDR3 DNA reads as TGTGCCAGCAGCGCCGGGACAGCCGGAGATTCACCCCTCCACTTT.

The chain uses TRBV9 and TRBJ1-4; D is uncertain. CDR3 length: 15 amino acids. Between the trimmed V and J ends, which lost 3 bases and 0 bases, there was a span of 9 bases. The germline gives CDR1 SGDLS, CDR2 YYNGEE. CDR3 sequence reads: CASSGRQATNEKLFF. In nucleotides, the CDR3 is TGTGCCAGCAGCGGTCGACAAGCAACTAATGAAAAACTGTTTTTT. Full variable domain (missing parts from reference TRBV9 and TRBJ1-4): DSGVTQTPKHLITATGQRVTLRCSPRSGDLSVYWYQQSLDQGLQFLIQYYNGEERAKGNILERFSAQQFPDLHSELNLSSLELGDSALYFCASSGRQATNEKLFFGSGTQLSVL.

The chain uses TRBV30 and TRBJ1-6, with TRBD1 identical over 7 bases. The V segment lost 5 bases and the J segment 6 bases; nucleotides outside the gene matches: 4. CDR3 length: 13 amino acids. Germline loops: CDR1 GTSNPN, CDR2 SVGIG (reference sequence). This chain's CDR3 is CAWGGTVNSPLHF. The CDR3 bases are TGTGCCTGGGGCGGGACAGTTAATTCACCCCTCCACTTT. The full variable domain, rest sourced from reference TRBV30 and TRBJ1-6, is SQTIHQWPATLVQPVGSPLSLECTVEGTSNPNLYWYRQAAGRGLQLLFYSVGIGQISSEVPQNLSASRPQDRQFILSSKKLLLSDSGFYLCAWGGTVNSPLHFGNGTRLTVT.

The chain carries TRBV27 and TRBJ1-4, with 7 bases matching TRBD1. The ends lost 5 bases at V and 12 bases at J; junction bases unmatched: 9. Germline CDR1 reads MNHEY; CDR2 reads SMNVEV (reference sequence). This CDR3 has 13 residues. The chain's CDR3 is CASSVWGQNELFF. The CDR3 DNA is TGTGCCAGCAGTGTATGGGGACAGAATGAACTGTTTTTT.

J is TRBJ2-1 and V is TRBV6-5; TRBD2 aligns across 9 bases. The CDR3 runs to 14 residues. V was pared by 6 bases and J by 6 bases, with 6 bases of the junction left unmatched. Per the germline V gene, CDR1 is MNHEY and CDR2 is SVGAGI. CDR3 DNA sequence: TGTGCCAGCAGGTCGGGACTAGCAGGCAATGAGCAGTTCTTC. Protein: CASRSGLAGNEQFF.

This rearrangement joins TRBV6-5 to TRBJ1-1; TRBD1 matches at 9 bases. Germline V CDR1 and CDR2: MNHEY, SVGAGI. This CDR3 spans 13 amino acids. The trim removed 6 bases at V and 1 base at J, leaving 0 bases unmatched. The CDR3 DNA sequence: TGTGCCAGCAGGACAGGGGGGAACACTGAAGCTTTCTTT. It codes for CASRTGGNTEAFF.

The J gene is TRBJ1-2, the V gene TRBV15; D is ambiguous. The CDR3 consists of 13 residues. CDR1 LNHNV and CDR2 YYDKDF come from the germline V gene (reference sequence). V gave up 0 bases and J gave up 6 bases, with 8 bases separating them. The CDR3: CATSRDRNDGYTF. The CDR3 bases are TGTGCCACCAGCAGAGACAGGAATGATGGCTACACCTTC.